The rows below give T cell receptor beta chains drawn from one sample of a study of blood T cell repertoires in COVID-19. The protocol was immunoSEQ multiplex PCR, while the TCRdb copy is restricted to in-frame clones and leaves out a portion. The repertoire holds 140,000 to 150,000 clones, with 65% to 85% as singletons. Specimen: peripheral blood. The receptors were gathered from a man younger than 40 with COVID-19, enrolled during active disease. CDR3s include the opening cysteine and the closing phenylalanine or tryptophan. Each record gives: J gene, D gene, clone size, V gene, CDR3 DNA, CDR3 protein. D genes are given only for firm matches. Where a row states a size, it is once, few, many or the class of an expanded clone; other rows omit it.

>TRBJ2-1|NA|NA|TRBV7-8
TGTGCCAGCAGCCCGAGGGCTTACTACAATGAGCAGTTCTTC
CASSPRAYYNEQFF
>TRBJ2-1|TRBD2|NA|TRBV6-5
TGTGCCAGCAGTTACGAGGGCGCTAGCGGTGCCAATGAGCAGTTCTTC
CASSYEGASGANEQFF
>TRBJ2-1|NA|NA|TRBV19
TGTGCCAGTAGTTCTCCTGGGGGCCACTCCTACAATGAGCAGTTCTTC
CASSSPGGHSYNEQFF
>TRBJ1-1|NA|NA|TRBV9
TGTGCCAGCAGCGTAGGGGCGGGCACTGAAGCTTTCTTT
CASSVGAGTEAFF
>TRBJ2-3|TRBD1|NA|TRBV28
TGTGCCAGCAGTCTCCCAGGGGGTGTTGTCACAGATACGCAGTATTTT
CASSLPGGVVTDTQYF
>TRBJ2-5|TRBD2|once|TRBV10-3
TGTGCCATCAGTGAGTCTGGCGGGAGTTCAGAGACCCAGTACTTC
CAISESGGSSETQYF
>TRBJ2-7|NA|once|TRBV7-9
TGTGCCAGCAGCCCGGACAGCTCCTACGAGCAGTACTTC
CASSPDSSYEQYF
>TRBJ2-5|NA|NA|TRBV6-4
TGTGCCAGCAGTGACACACTGGGCAACCGACCCCAAGAGACCCAGTACTTC
CASSDTLGNRPQETQYF
>TRBJ2-7|NA|NA|TRBV6-6
TGTGCCAGCGGGTCGGGACTCCTCGAGCAGTACTTC
CASGSGLLEQYF
>TRBJ2-3|NA|NA|TRBV11-2
TGTGCCAGCAGCTTGGTCCTAGCCATCAATTTT
CASSLVLAINF
>TRBJ2-7|NA|NA|TRBV7-8
TGTGCCAGCAGCTTCCGGGACACCAAGGGGCAGTACTTC
CASSFRDTKGQYF
>TRBJ2-5|NA|few|TRBV15
TGTGCCACCAGCAGAGGCCACCTCGGGACACTGGGCTTAGAGACCCAGTACTTC
CATSRGHLGTLGLETQYF
>TRBJ2-2|NA|NA|TRBV30
TGTGCCTGGAGTTACTCTAGCTCGGCCGGGGAGCTGTTTTTT
CAWSYSSSAGELFF
>TRBJ1-5|NA|NA|TRBV6-1
TGTGCCAGCAGTGAACACCGAGGTCAGCCCCAGCATTTT
CASSEHRGQPQHF
>TRBJ1-4|NA|NA|TRBV5-8
TGTGCCAGCAGCTCTGTTGTGCAGGGGACGGATGAAAAACTGTTTTTT
CASSSVVQGTDEKLFF
>TRBJ1-1|NA|NA|TRBV3-1/TRBV3-2
TGTGCCAGCAGCCAAGCCATGCGTACTGAGGGAGCTTTCTTT
CASSQAMRTEGAFF
>TRBJ1-2|NA|NA|TRBV28
TGTGCCAGCAGTTTGCGGGGGGCGAACTATGGCTACACCTTC
CASSLRGANYGYTF
>TRBJ2-5|TRBD2|NA|TRBV18
TGTGCCAGCTCACCACGGACTAGCGCAAGGGAGACCCAGTACTTC
CASSPRTSARETQYF
>TRBJ1-3|NA|NA|TRBV6-1
TGTGCCAGCAGTGAACAGGGGCGGGTCGGTGGAAACACCATATATTTT
CASSEQGRVGGNTIYF
>TRBJ1-2|NA|NA|TRBV4-1
TGCGCCAGCAGCCAAGATAAAGCTCTAGGCTATGGCTACACCTTC
CASSQDKALGYGYTF
>TRBJ1-2|NA|NA|TRBV5-5
TGTGCCAGCAGCCTGTACGAACAGGGAAACTATGGCTACACCTTC
CASSLYEQGNYGYTF
>TRBJ1-5|TRBD1|NA|TRBV24-1
TGTGCCACCAGTGACCCGACCGAGGGGGCCGGACAGCCCCAGCATTTT
CATSDPTEGAGQPQHF
>TRBJ2-7|TRBD1|once|TRBV3-1/TRBV3-2
TGTGCCAGCAGCCAAGGACCGGGACAGAGTCCCGAGCAGTACTTC
CASSQGPGQSPEQYF
>TRBJ1-3|NA|NA|TRBV6-6
TGTGCCAGCAGTTATACAGGGAGGGCAGACACCATATATTTT
CASSYTGRADTIYF
>TRBJ1-1|NA|NA|TRBV18
TGTGCCAGCTCACTCGGACTCGACACTGAAGCTTTCTTT
CASSLGLDTEAFF
>TRBJ2-1|NA|few|TRBV14
TGTGCCAGCAGCCCCTCAACTAGGGACTTCTACAATGAGCAGTTCTTC
CASSPSTRDFYNEQFF
>TRBJ2-7|TRBD2|NA|TRBV3-1/TRBV3-2
TGTGCCAGCAGCAGAGCGGGGGGTTACTACGAGCAGTACTTC
CASSRAGGYYEQYF
>TRBJ2-2|NA|NA|TRBV9
TGTGCCAGCAGCCCCCAGGGGAGCACCGGGGAGCTGTTTTTT
CASSPQGSTGELFF
>TRBJ1-2|TRBD1|NA|TRBV5-4
TGTGCCAGCAGCTTCGACAGGGGGGAGAACGGCTACACCTTC
CASSFDRGENGYTF
>TRBJ1-2|NA|NA|TRBV9
TGTGCCAGCAGCGTAGCCGGACTGGGCTATGGCTACACCTTC
CASSVAGLGYGYTF
>TRBJ2-5|NA|NA|TRBV15
TGTGCCACCAGCAGGCCCCCCCGGGAGACCCAGTACTTC
CATSRPPRETQYF
>TRBJ2-7|NA|many|TRBV14
TGTGCCAGCAGCCAGCAACAGGGCGGGGAGCAGTACTTC
CASSQQQGGEQYF
>TRBJ1-1|NA|NA|TRBV19
TGTGCCAGCCGGGATGGCGGGGGAAAAATGGACACTGAAGCTTTCTTT
CASRDGGGKMDTEAFF
>TRBJ1-2|NA|NA|TRBV28
TGTGCCAGCAGTTTGGGGCCGGGGGGTAACTATGGCTACACCTTC
CASSLGPGGNYGYTF
>TRBJ1-1|NA|NA|TRBV11-2
TGTGCCAGCAGCGTACAGGGTTTAGAGGCTTTCTTT
CASSVQGLEAFF
>TRBJ1-1|TRBD1|NA|TRBV30
TGTGCCTGGGAGACAGGGGGCCGGACTGAAGCTTTCTTT
CAWETGGRTEAFF
>TRBJ2-1|NA|many|TRBV28
TGTGCCAGCACCCTAATAACCCACTCTCTTGAGCAGTTCTTC
CASTLITHSLEQFF
>TRBJ1-3|NA|NA|TRBV4-3
TGCGCCAGCAGCCAAGAGGCCCCAGGGGTCGCTGGAAACACCATATATTTT
CASSQEAPGVAGNTIYF
>TRBJ1-2|NA|NA|TRBV10-3
TGTGCCATCAGCCTCGGGACTAACTATGGCTACACCTTC
CAISLGTNYGYTF
>TRBJ2-2|TRBD2|few|TRBV28
TGTGCCAGCAGAGCTACTAGCGGGAGAAACACCGGGGAGCTGTTTTTT
CASRATSGRNTGELFF
>TRBJ2-5|TRBD1|few|TRBV11-2
TGTGCCAGCAGCTTAGTTCGGACAACAGGGGGCGGTAAGACCCAGTACTTC
CASSLVRTTGGGKTQYF